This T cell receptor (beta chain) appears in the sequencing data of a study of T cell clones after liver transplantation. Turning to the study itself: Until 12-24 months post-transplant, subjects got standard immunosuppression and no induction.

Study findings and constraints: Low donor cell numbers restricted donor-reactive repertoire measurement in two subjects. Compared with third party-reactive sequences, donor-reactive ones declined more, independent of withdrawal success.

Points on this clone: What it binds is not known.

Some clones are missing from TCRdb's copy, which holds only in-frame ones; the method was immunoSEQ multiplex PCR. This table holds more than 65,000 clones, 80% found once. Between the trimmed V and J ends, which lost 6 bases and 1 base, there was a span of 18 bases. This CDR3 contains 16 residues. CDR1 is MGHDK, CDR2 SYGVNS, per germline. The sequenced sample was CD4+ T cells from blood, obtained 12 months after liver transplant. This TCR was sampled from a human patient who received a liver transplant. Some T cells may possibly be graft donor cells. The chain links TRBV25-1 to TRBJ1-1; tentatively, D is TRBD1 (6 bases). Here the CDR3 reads CASRRGGARGNTEAFF. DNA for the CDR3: TGTGCCAGCAGGAGGGGGGGGGCAAGAGGGAACACTGAAGCTTTCTTT.